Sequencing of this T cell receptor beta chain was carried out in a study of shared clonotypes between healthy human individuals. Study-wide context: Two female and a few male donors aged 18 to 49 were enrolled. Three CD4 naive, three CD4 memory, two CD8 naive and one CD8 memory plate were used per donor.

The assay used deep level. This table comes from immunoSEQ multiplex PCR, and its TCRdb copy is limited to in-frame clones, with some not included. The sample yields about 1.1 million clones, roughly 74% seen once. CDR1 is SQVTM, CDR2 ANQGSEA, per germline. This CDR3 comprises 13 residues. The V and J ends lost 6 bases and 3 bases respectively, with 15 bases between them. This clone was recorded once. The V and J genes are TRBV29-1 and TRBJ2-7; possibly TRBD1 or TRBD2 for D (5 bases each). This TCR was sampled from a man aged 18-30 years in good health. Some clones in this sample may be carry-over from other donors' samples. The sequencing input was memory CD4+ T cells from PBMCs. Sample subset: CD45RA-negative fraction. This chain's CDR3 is CSVTGTLFYEQYF. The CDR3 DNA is TGCAGCGTGACCGGGACCTTATTCTACGAGCAGTACTTC.